Shown below are 22 T cell receptor beta chains from a single sample sequenced in a study of blood T cell repertoires in COVID-19. Repertoires were generated with immunoSEQ multiplex PCR, while TCRdb's copy carries only in-frame clones and drops some. The sample includes about 140,000 clones, over 70% of them seen just once. Sequenced sample: peripheral blood. These receptors were collected from a woman aged 60-70 years with acute or convalescent COVID-19.

This clone showed up just once. The J gene is TRBJ1-3, the V gene TRBV6-5; D ambiguous. Trimming shortened V by 8 bases and J by 4 bases, and 6 bases separated the two germline ends. The CDR3 covers 11 residues. The V gene's germline CDR1 is MNHEY and CDR2 SVGAGI. CDR3 DNA: TGTGCCAGCCGGAGGGGAAACACCATATATTTT. Protein sequence: CASRRGNTIYF.

This clone was detected a few times. V gene TRBV18 combines with J gene TRBJ2-7; D perhaps matches TRBD2 (5 bases). The V end lost 3 bases, the J end lost 5 bases, and 11 bases lay between the germline ends. The CDR3 length is 13 residues. Germline loops: CDR1 KGHSH, CDR2 LQKENI. The CDR3 sequence: CASSPLADHEQYF. The CDR3 bases are TGTGCCAGCTCACCCCTAGCCGACCACGAGCAGTACTTC.

This chain uses TRBV5-1 with TRBJ2-2; D unresolved. The V end lost 4 bases, the J end lost 0 bases, and 13 bases lay between the germline ends. This CDR3 region has 16 residues. Germline CDR1 and CDR2: SGHRS and YFSETQ. In nucleotides, the CDR3 is TGCGCCAGCAGCGCAGACTGGAAAGCGAACACCGGGGAGCTGTTTTTT. Translating gives CASSADWKANTGELFF.

V and J are TRBV5-1 and TRBJ2-7; 7 bases align to TRBD2. V gave up 7 bases and J gave up 4 bases; unmatched junction bases: 8. CDR1 is SGHRS and CDR2 is YFSETQ in the germline V gene. CDR3 length: 13 residues. The chain's CDR3 is CASGAGVSYEQYF. In DNA form, the CDR3 reads TGCGCCAGCGGGGCGGGAGTATCTTACGAGCAGTACTTC.

This clone was seen just once. This sequence joins TRBV5-8 and TRBJ2-1; 11 nucleotides align to TRBD2. From germline, CDR1 is SGHTS and CDR2 YDEGEE. The CDR3 has 15 residues. V was pared by 5 bases and J by 2 bases, with 3 bases of the junction left unmatched. The CDR3 sequence is CASRIAGGPYNEQFF. CDR3 nucleotide sequence: TGTGCCAGCAGAATAGCGGGAGGGCCCTACAATGAGCAGTTCTTC.

The J gene is TRBJ2-1, the V gene TRBV19; no definite D call. The CDR3 is made up of 15 amino acids. V was cut by 1 base and J by 6 bases, with 13 bases left in between. Germline V CDR1 and CDR2: LNHDA, SQIVND (reference sequence). The CDR3 region is CASSIALTRTNEQFF. The CDR3 coding sequence is TGTGCCAGTAGTATAGCCCTGACTCGTACCAATGAGCAGTTCTTC.

This clone was detected a few times. The chain has TRBV10-3 and TRBJ2-3; D gene uncertain. This CDR3 region has 15 residues. The V and J ends lost 4 bases and 2 bases respectively, with 13 bases between them. In germline, CDR1 is ENHRY, CDR2 SYGVKD. Here the CDR3 DNA reads TGTGCCATCAGTGGTTCACTGAGCCCCACAGATACGCAGTATTTT. It is translated as CAISGSLSPTDTQYF.

J is TRBJ1-1 and V is TRBV21-1; TRBD1 was called by the table and not checked on the DNA. TRBV21-1 is tagged as a pseudogene. The CDR3 covers 13 residues. The CDR3 spells CASSNRPNTEAFF. The CDR3 nucleotides are TGTGCCAGCAGCAACAGGCCGAACACTGAAGCTTTCTTT.

The chain is built from TRBV18 and TRBJ2-1; possible D gene TRBD2, 5 bases. There are 16 residues in the CDR3. Looked up from germline, CDR1 is KGHSH and CDR2 is LQKENI. Trimming removed 5 bases from V and 0 bases from J, with 14 bases in between. CDR3 protein: CASSSSSRSSYNEQFF. DNA for the CDR3: TGTGCCAGCTCATCCTCTAGCCGGAGCTCCTACAATGAGCAGTTCTTC.

This chain connects TRBV5-1 to TRBJ1-1; no definite D call. Deletions cut 0 bases from V and 5 bases from J, with 11 bases between. Germline V gives CDR1 SGHRS, CDR2 YFSETQ. The CDR3 extends over 14 amino acids. The CDR3 sequence is CASSLAGGGTEAFF. Here the CDR3 DNA reads TGCGCCAGCAGCTTGGCCGGTGGTGGTACTGAAGCTTTCTTT.

J is TRBJ1-6 and V is TRBV7-8; 9 positions agree with TRBD1. V gave up 3 bases and J gave up 9 bases; unmatched junction bases: 9. The germline CDR1 and CDR2 sequences are SGHVS and FQNEAQ. The CDR3 totals 16 residues. CDR3 loop: CASSLRAGTGRSPLHF. In DNA form, the CDR3 reads TGTGCCAGCAGCTTGAGGGCCGGGACAGGGCGTTCACCCCTCCACTTT.

This sequence joins TRBV3-1 (or the pseudogene TRBV3-2) and TRBJ1-6; 7 nucleotides line up with TRBD1. The CDR3 contains 20 residues. Germline CDR1 LGHDT, CDR2 YNNKEL (reference sequence). The ends lost 4 bases at V and 6 bases at J; junction bases unmatched: 21. CDR3 loop: CASSPIQVVPTGEVNSPLHF. For the CDR3, the DNA is TGTGCCAGCAGCCCCATTCAGGTTGTCCCCACAGGGGAAGTTAATTCACCCCTCCACTTT.

The chain carries TRBV2 and TRBJ2-7; TRBD1 might be the D (5 bases). The CDR3 loop spans 11 amino acids. Germline V gene lookup returns CDR1 SNHLY and CDR2 FYNNEI. V gave up 6 bases and J gave up 3 bases, with 6 bases separating them. Written as DNA, the CDR3 is TGTGCCAGCAGGGACAACTACGAGCAGTACTTC. Translating it yields CASRDNYEQYF.

The CDR3 is CASSAGTFETGELFF. The DNA of the CDR3 is TGTGCCAGCAGCGCCGGGACTTTTGAAACCGGGGAGCTGTTTTTT. The chain uses TRBV9 and TRBJ2-2; weak D call: TRBD2 (6 bases). V lost 3 bases and J 5 bases, leaving 14 bases between the germline ends. The V gene's germline CDR1 is SGDLS and CDR2 YYNGEE. The CDR3 covers 15 residues.

This chain uses TRBV28 with TRBJ1-5, with D maybe TRBD1 (6 bases). Looked up from germline, CDR1 is MDHEN and CDR2 is SYDVKM. V gave up 4 bases and J gave up 7 bases, with 14 bases separating them. The CDR3 covers 14 residues. CDR3 sequence (DNA): TGTGCCAGCAGTTCAACACAGGGCTGGCAGCCCCAGCATTTT. It yields the protein CASSSTQGWQPQHF.

The rearrangement links TRBV7-9 to TRBJ1-5; 10 bases line up with TRBD1. The V segment lost 5 bases and the J segment 0 bases; nucleotides outside the gene matches: 4. Germline V gene data show CDR1 as SEHNR and CDR2 as FQNEAQ (reference sequence). This CDR3 is built from 16 residues. The CDR3 nucleotides read TGTGCCAGCAGCAGCGGGACAGGGGATAGCAATCAGCCCCAGCATTTT. It encodes CASSSGTGDSNQPQHF.

The count of this clone is one. The J gene is TRBJ2-2, the V gene TRBV28, with 9 bases identical to TRBD2. The CDR3 covers 19 residues. From germline, CDR1 is MDHEN and CDR2 SYDVKM. The trim removed 3 bases at V and 4 bases at J, leaving 15 bases unmatched. CDR3 sequence: CASSFPNRGAGGFTGELFF. The CDR3 nucleotides read TGTGCCAGCAGTTTTCCCAACCGTGGAGCGGGAGGTTTCACCGGGGAGCTGTTTTTT.

The chain combines TRBV7-8 with TRBJ1-5; possible D gene TRBD1, 5 bases. The V end lost 0 bases, the J end lost 0 bases, and 9 bases lay between the germline ends. The CDR3 is 16 residues long. Looked up from germline, CDR1 is SGHVS and CDR2 is FQNEAQ. CDR3 coding DNA: TGTGCCAGCAGCTTAGCCCCGACAGATAGCAATCAGCCCCAGCATTTT. Translation gives CASSLAPTDSNQPQHF.

The chain combines TRBV18 with TRBJ2-7, with 8 bases identical to TRBD1. The CDR3 loop spans 14 amino acids. From germline, CDR1 is KGHSH and CDR2 LQKENI. V was clipped by 2 bases and J by 5 bases; unmatched bases: 5. The CDR3 is CASSPGTGGHEQYF. The CDR3 nucleotides read TGTGCCAGCTCACCAGGGACAGGTGGCCACGAGCAGTACTTC.

The chain has TRBV14 and TRBJ2-1; no firm D call. Germline CDR1 reads SGHDN; CDR2 reads FVKESK. The length of the CDR3 is 14 residues. The V end was cut by 0 bases, the J end by 6 bases, with 9 bases between. The chain's CDR3 is CASSQDLWANEQFF. CDR3 nucleotide sequence: TGTGCCAGCAGCCAAGATCTGTGGGCCAATGAGCAGTTCTTC.

J is TRBJ2-5 and V is TRBV7-2; D might be TRBD1 (6 bases). The CDR3 loop spans 14 amino acids. The ends were cut back, 4 bases at V and 1 base at J, with 10 bases in the middle. The V gene's germline CDR1 is SGHTA and CDR2 FQGNSA. The CDR3 bases are TGTGCCAGCAGCTATACAGGGCCCCAAGAGACCCAGTACTTC. This gives the protein CASSYTGPQETQYF.

The J gene is TRBJ1-2, the V gene TRBV5-1; the match to TRBD1 covers 9 bases. The trim removed 4 bases at V and 5 bases at J, leaving 21 bases unmatched. The CDR3 covers 19 residues. Germline-derived CDR1 and CDR2 are SGHRS and YFSETQ. In DNA form, the CDR3 reads TGCGCCAGCAGCCTGCACCCGGGACAGGGATTGTCTGCATTATATGGCTACACCTTC. Translation gives CASSLHPGQGLSALYGYTF.